One and the same sample provided the 23 T cell receptor beta chains below, sequenced in a study of long-term antiretroviral therapy in people with HIV. The immunoSEQ assay was v3.0, run at survey level. TCRdb's table, derived via immunoSEQ multiplex PCR, lists solely in-frame clones and lacks some. The repertoire holds 20,000 to 25,000 clones, with around 81% as singletons. The sequencing used unsorted PBMCs, collected 1.6 years after starting antiretroviral therapy. The receptors come from a man aged 40-55 years with HIV.

In its sample, this clone was seen once. V usage is TRBV15 and J usage is TRBJ1-4; D is uncertain. The CDR3 spans 14 residues. CDR1 is LNHNV, CDR2 YYDKDF, per germline (reference sequence). The germline V and J ends were trimmed by 1 base and 8 bases, with 11 bases remaining between them. CDR3: CATSRGWVGEKLFF. The CDR3 DNA follows: TGTGCCACCAGCAGAGGGTGGGTGGGCGAAAAACTGTTTTTT.

This chain connects TRBV30 to TRBJ1-2, with 9 bases aligning to TRBD1. There are 15 residues in the CDR3. CDR1 GTSNPN and CDR2 SVGIG come from the germline V gene (reference sequence). J was trimmed by 3 bases and V by 1 base; bases with no gene match: 6. DNA of the CDR3: TGTGCCTGGAGTGCCGGGACAGGGCTGCACTATGGCTACACCTTC. It encodes CAWSAGTGLHYGYTF.

In DNA, the CDR3 is TGTGCCAGCAGCTCAGGGACAGGGTTTTATCAGCCCCAGCATTTT. Its translation: CASSSGTGFYQPQHF. The chain has TRBV5-6 and TRBJ1-5, with TRBD1 matching over 9 bases. In germline, CDR1 is SGHDT, CDR2 YYEEEE. The J segment lost 5 bases and the V segment lost 3 bases, leaving 6 bases of the junction unmatched. The CDR3 sequence is 15 residues long.

The V and J genes are TRBV18 and TRBJ2-1; 10 nucleotides agree with TRBD1. The CDR3 sequence is 13 residues long. Germline CDR1 KGHSH, CDR2 LQKENI. The trim removed 2 bases at V and 8 bases at J, leaving 0 bases unmatched. In nucleotides, the CDR3 is TGTGCCAGCTCACCAGGGACAGGGGATGAGCAGTTCTTC. This translates into CASSPGTGDEQFF.

The chain is built from TRBV11-2 and TRBJ1-1; 7 bases align to TRBD1. V dropped 4 bases and J dropped 5; count of bases not matched to a gene: 13. The CDR3 runs 16 residues. Germline V gene lookup returns CDR1 SGHAT and CDR2 FQNNGV. For the CDR3, the DNA is TGTGCCAGCAGCTCCCGGGGACAGATTCGGCGTACTGAAGCTTTCTTT. Its translation: CASSSRGQIRRTEAFF.

CDR3 residues: CASSPPASGGSNNEQFF. CDR3 DNA: TGTGCCAGCTCACCACCGGCTAGCGGGGGCTCTAACAATGAGCAGTTCTTC. The chain carries TRBV18 and TRBJ2-1; 10 bases align to TRBD2. The CDR3 totals 17 residues. Germline V lookup: CDR1 KGHSH, CDR2 LQKENI. J gave up 5 bases and V 0 bases, and 7 bases lay outside the gene matches.

The chain uses TRBV7-9 and TRBJ1-4, with TRBD1 identical over 7 bases. Losses at the gene ends were 3 bases for V and 5 bases for J; bases not matched to a gene: 15. Germline-derived CDR1 and CDR2 are SEHNR and FQNEAQ (reference sequence). The CDR3 is 18 residues long. CDR3 sequence (DNA): TGTGCCAGCAGCTTTTCACTACTGACAGGGCCCTTAAATGAAAAACTGTTTTTT. Translation gives CASSFSLLTGPLNEKLFF. Full variable domain (remainder filled in from reference TRBV7-9 and TRBJ1-4): DTGVSQNPRHKITKRGQNVTFRCDPISEHNRLYWYRQTLGQGPEFLTYFQNEAQLEKSRLLSDRFSAERPKGSFSTLEIQRTEQGDSAMYLCASSFSLLTGPLNEKLFFGSGTQLSVL.

The rearrangement joins TRBV10-3 to TRBJ1-5, with TRBD1 matching over 8 bases. The CDR3 runs to 15 residues. Germline loops: CDR1 ENHRY, CDR2 SYGVKD. V was clipped by 4 bases and J by 4 bases; unmatched bases: 6. The CDR3 loop is CAISAYQGANQPQHF. Here the CDR3 DNA reads TGTGCCATCAGTGCGTACCAGGGGGCGAATCAGCCCCAGCATTTT.

This chain joins TRBV7-9 and TRBJ1-1; no clear D. Germline lookup yields CDR1 SEHNR and CDR2 FQNEAQ (reference sequence). The CDR3 covers 15 residues. The V gene lost 2 bases and the J gene lost 4 bases, with 14 bases spanning the gap. CDR3 in amino acids: CASSLSGSAITEAFF. The CDR3 DNA is TGTGCCAGCAGCTTATCTGGTTCGGCGATCACTGAAGCTTTCTTT.

The chain is built from TRBV6-1 and TRBJ2-1, with a possible D match to TRBD2 (7 bases). In germline, CDR1 is MNHNS, CDR2 SASEGT. V gave up 2 bases and J gave up 6 bases, with 17 bases separating them. CDR3 length: 16 residues. For the CDR3, the DNA is TGTGCCAGCAGTGAAAAGGGGGGGAGGATCGTCAATGAGCAGTTCTTC. It is translated as CASSEKGGRIVNEQFF.

The chain joins TRBV10-3 to TRBJ2-7, with D tentatively TRBD1 (6 bases). The V gene lost 8 bases and the J gene lost 4 bases, with 15 bases spanning the gap. The CDR3 runs 13 residues. From germline, CDR1 is ENHRY and CDR2 SYGVKD. DNA for the CDR3: TGTGCCATCGCGACAGGCCAGGGTTACGAGCAGTACTTC. This gives the protein CAIATGQGYEQYF.

V usage is TRBV7-9 and J usage is TRBJ2-7; 9 bases are a match to TRBD2. The ends lost 11 bases at V and 5 bases at J; junction bases unmatched: 1. The germline V gene encodes CDR1 SEHNR and CDR2 FQNEAQ (reference sequence). This CDR3 has 10 residues. The CDR3 DNA sequence: TGTGCCGCGGGGGGGAACGAGCAGTACTTC. Translated, it gives CAAGGNEQYF.

V is TRBV5-1 and J is TRBJ2-1, with 7 nucleotides matching TRBD2. After removal of 0 bases from V and 8 bases from J, the junction contained 14 bases not matched to a gene. Germline V gives CDR1 SGHRS, CDR2 YFSETQ. The CDR3 spans 17 residues. CDR3 sequence reads: CASSLAPTSARLYEQFF. The CDR3 DNA reads as TGCGCCAGCAGCTTGGCCCCAACTAGCGCCCGACTCTATGAGCAGTTCTTC.

This sequence joins TRBV5-1 and TRBJ1-6; unclear D gene. Deletions cut 0 bases from V and 9 bases from J, with 13 bases between. The CDR3 has 15 amino acids. Germline CDR1 SGHRS, CDR2 YFSETQ. This CDR3 is CASSLDGEVGSPLHF. CDR3 DNA sequence: TGCGCCAGCAGCTTGGACGGGGAAGTTGGTTCACCCCTCCACTTT.

The V gene is TRBV10-3, the J gene TRBJ1-4, with 8 bases aligning to TRBD1. V lost 10 bases, J lost 4 bases, and 5 bases stayed unmatched. Germline V gives CDR1 ENHRY, CDR2 SYGVKD. The CDR3 has 13 amino acids. In DNA form, the CDR3 reads TGTGCCACGGGGACAGGAGATAATGAAAAACTGTTTTTT. It encodes CATGTGDNEKLFF.

The chain has TRBV4-1 and TRBJ1-3, with a weak D call TRBD1 (6 bases). Germline V CDR1 and CDR2: MGHRA, YSYEKL. The CDR3 spans 13 residues. Deletions cut 0 bases from V and 8 bases from J, with 8 bases between. CDR3 amino acids: CASSQEGADTIYF. The CDR3 nucleotides read TGCGCCAGCAGCCAAGAGGGGGCGGACACCATATATTTT.

This chain connects TRBV5-4 to TRBJ1-2, with 8 bases that match TRBD1. V lost 0 bases and J lost 9; bases outside the gene matches: 10. The CDR3 covers 15 residues. The germline gives CDR1 SGHNT, CDR2 YYREEE (reference sequence). CDR3 in DNA: TGTGCCAGCAGCTTGGGGGTGGGGCAGGGGGCGCGCTACACCTTC. This translates into CASSLGVGQGARYTF.

The gene calls are TRBV7-9 and TRBJ2-3, with D unclear. CDR1 SEHNR and CDR2 FQNEAQ come from the germline V gene (reference sequence). The CDR3 extends over 11 amino acids. V gave up 5 bases and J gave up 7 bases, with 7 bases separating them. CDR3 region: CASSPQNTQYF. Here the CDR3 DNA reads TGTGCCAGCAGCCCGCAAAATACGCAGTATTTT.

The chain employs TRBV14 and TRBJ2-7; 16 bases are shared with TRBD2. The V segment lost 4 bases and the J segment 4 bases; nucleotides outside the gene matches: 10. The CDR3 totals 18 residues. Germline CDR1 and CDR2: SGHDN and FVKESK. The CDR3 is CASSPKGLAGGLTYEQYF. The DNA for the CDR3 is TGTGCCAGCAGCCCAAAGGGACTAGCGGGAGGGTTGACGTACGAGCAGTACTTC.

This chain joins TRBV7-9 and TRBJ2-1; D ambiguous. In germline, CDR1 is SEHNR, CDR2 FQNEAQ (reference sequence). There are 11 residues in the CDR3. Deletions cut 1 base from V and 6 bases from J, with 1 base between. CDR3 in DNA: TGTGCCAGCAGCTTAGGCAATGAGCAGTTCTTC. Translated, it gives CASSLGNEQFF.

This clone was observed a single time. The J gene is TRBJ1-2, the V gene TRBV11-3, with unresolved D. The CDR3 has 13 amino acids. The V gene's germline CDR1 is SGHNT and CDR2 YENEEA. Trimming pared 0 bases from V and 5 bases from J, leaving 7 bases between. CDR3 sequence (DNA): TGTGCCAGCAGCTTAGATCGACAATATGGCTACACCTTC. It is translated as CASSLDRQYGYTF.

The V call is TRBV29-1, the J call TRBJ2-1, with TRBD1 matching 10 bases. V lost 3 bases and J lost 4; bases outside the gene matches: 9. The germline CDR1 and CDR2 sequences are SQVTM and ANQGSEA. This CDR3 comprises 16 residues. CDR3 sequence (DNA): TGCAGCGTTGACGAAGGGACAGGGGCACCATACAATGAGCAGTTCTTC. Protein: CSVDEGTGAPYNEQFF.

In its sample, this clone was seen a few times. V usage is TRBV7-9 and J usage is TRBJ1-4, with D unresolved. This CDR3 has 14 amino acids. Germline values: CDR1 SEHNR, CDR2 FQNEAQ (reference sequence). V was trimmed by 3 bases and J by 8 bases, leaving 13 bases between them. Here the CDR3 DNA reads TGTGCCAGCAGCTTTTACCCCGAAGGCGAAAAACTGTTTTTT. Amino acid sequence: CASSFYPEGEKLFF.